These T cell receptor beta chains were read from a single sample in a study of a mutant IDH1 vaccine in newly diagnosed glioma. Only in-frame clones appear in the TCRdb table, and some are missing; sequencing was by immunoSEQ multiplex PCR. The sample consists of tens of thousands of clones, 93% of them appearing once. The sequenced sample was PBMCs, obtained from a glioma patient treated with radiotherapy, temozolomide or both. These receptor sequences come from a man aged 35 to 55 with glioma. CDR3s include the opening cysteine and the closing phenylalanine or tryptophan. A D gene is named only where the DNA matches it firmly. Clone size, where shown, is once, few, many, or a class for clones that have expanded.

clone_size j_call d_call v_call cdr3_aa
NA TRBJ2-7 NA TRBV15 CATSRDLLYEQYF
once TRBJ2-7 NA TRBV27 CASSFSGRLEQYF
once TRBJ1-1 NA TRBV11-3 CASSLGGNTEAFF
NA TRBJ2-1 TRBD2 TRBV9 CASSAILAPIYNEQFF
NA TRBJ1-1 TRBD1 TRBV29-1 CSVEDGTGRTAFF
NA TRBJ2-7 TRBD1 TRBV10-1 CASSGQDRGRREQYF
NA TRBJ2-7 NA TRBV27 CASSTDEVGFYEQYF
NA TRBJ2-5 NA TRBV13 CASSTGETQYF
NA TRBJ1-2 NA TRBV29-1 CSVKQGGFGYGYTF
once TRBJ1-3 NA TRBV6-1 CASSVKSGPASGNTIYF
NA TRBJ1-6 NA TRBV4-2 CASSQVEQDSSPLHF
NA TRBJ2-5 TRBD2 TRBV7-2 CASSPRASGQETQYF
few TRBJ1-2 NA TRBV10-3 CAISEDAGGFNYGYTF
NA TRBJ2-7 NA TRBV5-1 CASSLGVPQGTYEQYF
NA TRBJ2-7 NA TRBV5-6 CASSLRQGGSEQYF
NA TRBJ2-2 TRBD1 TRBV12-5 CASGSWTGKNTGELFF
NA TRBJ1-2 TRBD1 TRBV6-6 CASRPRTGNYGYTF
once TRBJ2-3 NA TRBV5-4 CASSLGQLPAADTQYF
NA TRBJ1-5 NA TRBV5-8 CASSRPGPQHF
NA TRBJ1-1 TRBD1 TRBV19 CASSPTGSEAFF
NA TRBJ1-2 NA TRBV7-9 CASSLPKDPPSTYGYTF
once TRBJ2-2 NA TRBV27 CASSLLQVGNTGELFF
NA TRBJ2-7 NA TRBV7-3 CASSPGGGHEQYF
NA TRBJ2-7 TRBD2 TRBV7-8 CASSHRLAGAPSYEQYF
NA TRBJ1-2 NA TRBV10-1 CASSELGGLGGYTF
NA TRBJ2-1 TRBD1 TRBV19 CATTELTGTGYNEQFF
NA TRBJ1-2 NA TRBV7-2 CASSLVGDDYGYTF
NA TRBJ2-5 NA TRBV7-3 CASSLGAGGGETQYF
NA TRBJ2-3 NA TRBV5-1 CASSPVGDTQYF
NA TRBJ2-3 TRBD2 TRBV13 CASSSWTSGSPTDTQYF
NA TRBJ2-2 NA TRBV5-1 CASSFPSGLELFF
NA TRBJ2-5 TRBD2 TRBV7-8 CASSLAGLAGVYGQETQYF
NA TRBJ1-1 NA TRBV5-1 CASSQRGNTEAFF
NA TRBJ2-2 NA TRBV7-9 CASSGSLGTAGSGELFF
few TRBJ2-5 TRBD2 TRBV7-8 CASSSGLGGSQETQYF
NA TRBJ1-5 NA TRBV7-9 CASGRGENSLQPQHF
NA TRBJ1-1 NA TRBV19 CASSKSGVSTEAFF
NA TRBJ1-1 NA TRBV4-1 CASSYRAPPGTEAFF
NA TRBJ2-5 NA TRBV5-4 CASSLVGSDQETQYF
NA TRBJ2-3 TRBD2 TRBV9 CASSPRTSGRSTDTQYF